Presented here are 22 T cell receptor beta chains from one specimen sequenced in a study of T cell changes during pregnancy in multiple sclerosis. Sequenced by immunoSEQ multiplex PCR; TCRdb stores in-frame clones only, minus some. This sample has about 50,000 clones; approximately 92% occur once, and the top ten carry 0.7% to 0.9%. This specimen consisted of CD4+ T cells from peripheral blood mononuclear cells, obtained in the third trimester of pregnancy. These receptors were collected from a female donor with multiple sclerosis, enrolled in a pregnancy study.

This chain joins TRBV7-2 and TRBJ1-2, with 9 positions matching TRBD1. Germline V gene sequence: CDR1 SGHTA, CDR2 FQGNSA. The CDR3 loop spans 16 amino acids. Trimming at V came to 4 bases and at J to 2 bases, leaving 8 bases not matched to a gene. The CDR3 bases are TGTGCCAGCAGCTCCCGTCCCGGGACAGGGAACTATGGCTACACCTTC. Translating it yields CASSSRPGTGNYGYTF.

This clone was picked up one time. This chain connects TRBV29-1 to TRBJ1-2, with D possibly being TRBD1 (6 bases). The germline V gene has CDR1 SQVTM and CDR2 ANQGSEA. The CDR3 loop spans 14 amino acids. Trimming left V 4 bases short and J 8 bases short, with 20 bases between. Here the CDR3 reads CSVGGPEGRGGYTF. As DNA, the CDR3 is TGCAGCGTTGGGGGGCCCGAAGGACGGGGCGGCTACACCTTC.

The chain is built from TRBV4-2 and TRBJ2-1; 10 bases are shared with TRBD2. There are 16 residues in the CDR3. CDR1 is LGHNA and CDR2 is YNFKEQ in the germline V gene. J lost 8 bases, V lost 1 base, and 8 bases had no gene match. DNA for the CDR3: TGTGCCAGCAGCCAAGTGGCCAGCGGGGGGGCCCATGAGCAGTTCTTC. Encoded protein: CASSQVASGGAHEQFF.

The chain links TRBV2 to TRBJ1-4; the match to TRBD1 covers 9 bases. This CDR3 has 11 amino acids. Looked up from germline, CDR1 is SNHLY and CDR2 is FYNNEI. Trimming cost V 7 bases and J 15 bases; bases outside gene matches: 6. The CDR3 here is CASTGDRAMFF. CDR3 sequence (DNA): TGTGCCAGCACCGGGGACAGGGCTATGTTTTTT.

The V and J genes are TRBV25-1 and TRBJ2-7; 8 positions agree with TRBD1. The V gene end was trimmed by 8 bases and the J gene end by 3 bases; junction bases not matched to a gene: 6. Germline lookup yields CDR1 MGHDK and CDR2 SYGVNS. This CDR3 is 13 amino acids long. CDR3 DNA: TGTGCCAGCGGACCCGGGACAGGCTACGAGCAGTACTTC. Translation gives CASGPGTGYEQYF.

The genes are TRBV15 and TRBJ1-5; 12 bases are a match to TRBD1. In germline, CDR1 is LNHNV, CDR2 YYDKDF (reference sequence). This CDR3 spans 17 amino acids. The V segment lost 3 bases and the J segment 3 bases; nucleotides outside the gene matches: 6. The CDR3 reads CATSRAGTGGHNQPQHF. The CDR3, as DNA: TGTGCCACCAGCAGGGCCGGGACAGGGGGCCACAATCAGCCCCAGCATTTT.

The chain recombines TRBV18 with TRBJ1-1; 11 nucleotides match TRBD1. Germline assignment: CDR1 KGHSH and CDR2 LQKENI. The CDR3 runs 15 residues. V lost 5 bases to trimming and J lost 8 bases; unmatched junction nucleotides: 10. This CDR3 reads CASSAAGTGGYEAFF. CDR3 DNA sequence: TGTGCCAGCTCAGCAGCAGGGACAGGGGGTTACGAAGCTTTCTTT.

The CDR3 is CASSRNLRDRASETQYF. CDR3 DNA: TGTGCCAGCAGCCGAAATCTTCGGGACAGGGCGTCGGAGACCCAGTACTTC. The rearrangement uses TRBV7-3 and TRBJ2-5; 9 bases fit TRBD1. The J segment lost 5 bases and the V segment lost 5 bases, leaving 15 bases of the junction unmatched. The CDR3 extends over 17 amino acids. The germline V gene encodes CDR1 SGHTA and CDR2 FQGTGA.

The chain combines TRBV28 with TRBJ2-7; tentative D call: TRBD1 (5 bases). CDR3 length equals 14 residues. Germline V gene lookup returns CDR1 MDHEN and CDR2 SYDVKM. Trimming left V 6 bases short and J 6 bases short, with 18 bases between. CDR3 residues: CASRGPGGLSEQYF. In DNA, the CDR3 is TGTGCCAGCAGGGGGCCAGGTGGCTTATCCGAGCAGTACTTC.

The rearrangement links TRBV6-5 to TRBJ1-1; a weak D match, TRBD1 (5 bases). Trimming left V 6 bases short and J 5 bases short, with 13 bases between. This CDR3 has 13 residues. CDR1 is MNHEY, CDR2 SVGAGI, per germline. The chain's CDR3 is CASSPVGLTEAFF. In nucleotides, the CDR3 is TGTGCCAGCAGCCCGGTGGGGCTGACTGAAGCTTTCTTT.

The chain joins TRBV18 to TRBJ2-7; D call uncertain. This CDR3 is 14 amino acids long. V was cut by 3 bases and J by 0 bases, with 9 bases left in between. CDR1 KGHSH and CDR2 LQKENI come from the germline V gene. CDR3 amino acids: CASSPYSGSYEQYF. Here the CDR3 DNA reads TGTGCCAGCTCACCCTATTCCGGCTCCTACGAGCAGTACTTC.

The CDR3 DNA follows: TGTGCCAGCAGCCCTTCTGGGTTAGCGGGGGGGAAAGAGCAGTACTTC. Its translation: CASSPSGLAGGKEQYF. The chain combines TRBV7-6 with TRBJ2-7, with 11 bases fitting TRBD2. This CDR3 region has 16 residues. Germline CDR1 and CDR2: SGHVS and FNYEAQ. With V trimmed by 5 bases and J by 7 bases, 13 bases remained unmatched.

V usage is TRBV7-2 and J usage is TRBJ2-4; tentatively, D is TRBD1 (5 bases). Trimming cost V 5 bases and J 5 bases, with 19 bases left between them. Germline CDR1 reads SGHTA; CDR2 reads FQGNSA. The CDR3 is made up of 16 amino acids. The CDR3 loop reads CASSTGRGQPQNIQYF. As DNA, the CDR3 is TGTGCCAGCAGCACCGGAAGGGGCCAACCCCAAAACATTCAGTACTTC. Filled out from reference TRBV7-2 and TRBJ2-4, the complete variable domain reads GAGVSQSPSNKVTEKGKDVELRCDPISGHTALYWYRQSLGQGLEFLIYFQGNSAPDKSGLPSDRFSAERTGGSVSTLTIQRTQQEDSAVYLCASSTGRGQPQNIQYFGAGTRLSVL.

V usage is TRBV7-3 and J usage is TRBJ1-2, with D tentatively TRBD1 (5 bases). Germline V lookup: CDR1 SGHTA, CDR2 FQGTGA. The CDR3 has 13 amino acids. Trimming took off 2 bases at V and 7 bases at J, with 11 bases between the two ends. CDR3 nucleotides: TGTGCCAGCAGCTTAGCAAGGGGCACTGGCTACACCTTC. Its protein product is CASSLARGTGYTF.

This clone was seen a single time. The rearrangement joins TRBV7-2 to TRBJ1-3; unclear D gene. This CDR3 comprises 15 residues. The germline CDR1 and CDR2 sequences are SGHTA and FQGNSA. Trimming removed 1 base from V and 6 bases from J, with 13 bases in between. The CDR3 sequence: CASSLGPFSANTIYF. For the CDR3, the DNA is TGTGCCAGCAGCTTAGGGCCTTTCTCCGCAAACACCATATATTTT.

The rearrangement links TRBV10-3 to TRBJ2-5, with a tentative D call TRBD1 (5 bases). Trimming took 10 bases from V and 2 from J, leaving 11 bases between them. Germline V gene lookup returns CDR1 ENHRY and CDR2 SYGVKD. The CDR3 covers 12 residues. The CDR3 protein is CATSTDQETQYF. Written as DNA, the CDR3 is TGTGCCACTTCGACAGATCAAGAGACCCAGTACTTC.

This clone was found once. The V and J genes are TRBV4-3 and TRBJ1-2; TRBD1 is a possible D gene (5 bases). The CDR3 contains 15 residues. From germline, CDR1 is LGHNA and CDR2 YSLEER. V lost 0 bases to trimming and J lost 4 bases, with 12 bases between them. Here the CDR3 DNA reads TGCGCCAGCAGCCAAGAGGGGCAGGGACTCTATGGCTACACCTTC. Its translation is CASSQEGQGLYGYTF.

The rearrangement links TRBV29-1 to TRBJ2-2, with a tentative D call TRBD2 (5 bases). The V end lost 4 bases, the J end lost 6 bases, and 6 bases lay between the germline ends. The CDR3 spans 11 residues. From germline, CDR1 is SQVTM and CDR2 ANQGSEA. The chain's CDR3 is CSVAGSGELFF. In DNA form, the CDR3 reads TGCAGCGTTGCGGGATCCGGGGAGCTGTTTTTT.

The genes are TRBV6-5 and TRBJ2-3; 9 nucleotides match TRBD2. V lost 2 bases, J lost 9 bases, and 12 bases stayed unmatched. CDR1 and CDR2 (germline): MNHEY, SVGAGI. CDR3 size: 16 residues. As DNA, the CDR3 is TGTGCCAGCAGTTACAAAGCGGGGGGTACCACCCGAACGCAGTATTTT. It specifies CASSYKAGGTTRTQYF.

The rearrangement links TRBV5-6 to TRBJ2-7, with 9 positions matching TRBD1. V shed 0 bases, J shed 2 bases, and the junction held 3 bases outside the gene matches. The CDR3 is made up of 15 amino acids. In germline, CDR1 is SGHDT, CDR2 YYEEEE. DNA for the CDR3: TGTGCCAGCAGCTTGGGGGGGACAGGGACCTACGAGCAGTACTTC. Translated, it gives CASSLGGTGTYEQYF.

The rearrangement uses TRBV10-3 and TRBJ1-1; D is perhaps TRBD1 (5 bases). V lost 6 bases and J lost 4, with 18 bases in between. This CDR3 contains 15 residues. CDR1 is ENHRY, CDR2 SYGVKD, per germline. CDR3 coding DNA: TGTGCCATCAGGGGGGGTGGGAGGGCGCGCACTGAAGCTTTCTTT. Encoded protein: CAIRGGGRARTEAFF.

The CDR3 DNA reads as TGTGCCAGCAGCTTCGGACAGGTCTTGGGCTACACCTTC. Amino acids: CASSFGQVLGYTF. The rearrangement links TRBV5-5 to TRBJ1-2, with 7 bases that match TRBD1. V lost 2 bases, J lost 8 bases, and 6 bases stayed unmatched. Germline V lookup: CDR1 SGHKS, CDR2 YYEKEE (reference sequence). The CDR3 spans 13 residues.